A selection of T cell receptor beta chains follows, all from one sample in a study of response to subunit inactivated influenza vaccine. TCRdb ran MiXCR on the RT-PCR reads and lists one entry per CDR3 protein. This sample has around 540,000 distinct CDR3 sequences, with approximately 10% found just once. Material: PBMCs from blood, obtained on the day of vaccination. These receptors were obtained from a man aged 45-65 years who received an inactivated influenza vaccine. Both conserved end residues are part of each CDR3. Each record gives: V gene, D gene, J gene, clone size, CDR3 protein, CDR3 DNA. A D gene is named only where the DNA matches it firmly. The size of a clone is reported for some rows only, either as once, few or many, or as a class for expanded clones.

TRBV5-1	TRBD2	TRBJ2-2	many	CASMTSVNTGELFF	TGCGCCAGCATGACTAGCGTAAACACCGGGGAGCTGTTTTTT
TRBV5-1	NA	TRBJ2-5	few	CASSIGPRRETQYF	TGCGCCAGCAGCATAGGACCCCGCCGGGAGACCCAGTACTTC
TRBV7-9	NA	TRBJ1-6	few	CASSSGRQQLHF	TGTGCCAGCAGCTCCGGACGACAGCAACTCCACTTT
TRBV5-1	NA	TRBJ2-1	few	CASREGGTSYNEQFF	TGCGCCAGCAGGGAGGGCGGCACGTCCTACAATGAGCAGTTCTTC
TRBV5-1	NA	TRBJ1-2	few	CASSSGGNLNYGYTF	TGCGCCAGCAGCTCGGGGGGAAACCTAAACTATGGCTACACCTTC
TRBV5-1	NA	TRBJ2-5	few	CASSLVPSETQYF	TGCGCCAGCAGCTTGGTCCCGAGTGAGACCCAGTACTTC
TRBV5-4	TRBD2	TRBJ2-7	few	CASSPGAGTSVYEQYF	TGTGCCAGCAGCCCCGGGGCCGGGACTAGCGTCTACGAGCAGTACTTC
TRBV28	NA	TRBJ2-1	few	CASSSITARGQLYNEQFF	TGTGCCAGCAGTTCAATAACCGCCCGGGGGCAGCTTTACAATGAGCAGTTCTTC
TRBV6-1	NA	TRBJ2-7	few	CASSESGDEQYF	TGTGCCAGCAGTGAAAGCGGCGACGAGCAGTACTTC
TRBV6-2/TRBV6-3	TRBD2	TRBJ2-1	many	CASSYQGSGRSNNEQFF	TGTGCCAGCAGTTACCAGGGTAGCGGGAGGTCCAACAATGAGCAGTTCTTC
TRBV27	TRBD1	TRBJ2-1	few	CASTLIRTGGIGEQFF	TGTGCCAGCACCCTCATACGGACAGGGGGTATAGGTGAGCAGTTCTTC
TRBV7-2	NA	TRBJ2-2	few	CASSLRQVRTGELFF	TGTGCCAGCAGCTTGCGACAAGTTCGGACCGGGGAGCTGTTTTTT
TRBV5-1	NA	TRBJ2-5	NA	CASSFNTGRDFRETQYF	TGCGCCAGCAGCTTCAACACCGGGAGAGATTTTAGGGAGACCCAGTACTTC
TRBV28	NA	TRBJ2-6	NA	CASSLEVGANVLTF	TGTGCCAGCAGTTTAGAAGTTGGGGCCAACGTCCTGACTTTC
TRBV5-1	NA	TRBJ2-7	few	CASSLGQVSSYEQYF	TGCGCCAGCAGCTTGGGACAGGTCAGCTCCTACGAGCAGTACTTC
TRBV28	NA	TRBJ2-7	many	CASSFDRLTYEQYF	TGTGCCAGCAGTTTCGACAGGTTAACCTACGAGCAGTACTTC
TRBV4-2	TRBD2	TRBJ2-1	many	CASSQGAGGRNEQFF	TGTGCCAGCAGCCAAGGTGCGGGAGGTCGAAATGAGCAGTTCTTC
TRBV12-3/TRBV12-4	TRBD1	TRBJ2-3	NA	CASSSVTGDDTQYF	TGTGCCAGCAGTAGTGTTACAGGGGACGATACGCAGTATTTT
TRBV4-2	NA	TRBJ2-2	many	CASSQDKSGSNTGELFF	TGTGCCAGCAGCCAAGATAAAAGCGGCTCGAACACCGGGGAGCTGTTTTTT
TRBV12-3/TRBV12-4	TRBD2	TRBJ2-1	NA	CASNLAGGPYNEQFF	TGTGCCAGCAATTTAGCGGGAGGGCCGTACAATGAGCAGTTCTTC
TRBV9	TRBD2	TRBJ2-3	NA	CASSAVSGSGADTQYF	TGTGCCAGCAGCGCAGTCAGCGGGAGCGGAGCAGATACGCAGTATTTT
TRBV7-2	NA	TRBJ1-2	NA	CASSLSWVDNYGYTF	TGTGCCAGCAGCTTAAGCTGGGTCGATAACTATGGCTACACCTTC
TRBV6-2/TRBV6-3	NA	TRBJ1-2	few	CASSYSGHGYTF	TGTGCCAGCAGTTACTCGGGGCATGGCTACACCTTC
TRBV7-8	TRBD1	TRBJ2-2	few	CASSLGDRGLNTGELFF	TGTGCCAGCAGCTTAGGAGACAGGGGGCTGAACACCGGGGAGCTGTTTTTT
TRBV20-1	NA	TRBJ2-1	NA	CSAEGGGSYNEQFF	TGCAGTGCTGAGGGAGGCGGCTCCTACAATGAGCAGTTCTTC
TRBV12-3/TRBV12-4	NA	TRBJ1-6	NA	CASKRGINSPLHF	TGTGCCAGCAAGAGGGGGATTAATTCACCCCTCCACTTT
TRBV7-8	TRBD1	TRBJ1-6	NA	CASSLRNPGQGPLHF	TGTGCCAGCAGCTTAAGAAATCCGGGACAGGGACCCCTCCACTTT
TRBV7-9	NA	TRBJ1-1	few	CASSLGSGMNTEAFF	TGTGCCAGCAGCTTAGGGTCAGGCATGAACACTGAAGCTTTCTTT
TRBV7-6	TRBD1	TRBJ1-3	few	CASRPQRGLGNTIYF	TGTGCCAGCAGGCCACAAAGGGGGCTCGGAAACACCATATATTTT
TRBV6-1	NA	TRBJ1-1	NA	CASSSLKPGLGTEAFF	TGTGCCAGCAGCAGCTTAAAACCGGGCTTGGGCACTGAAGCTTTCTTT
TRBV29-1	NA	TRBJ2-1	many	CSVSQSYNEQFF	TGCAGCGTTTCACAGTCCTACAATGAGCAGTTCTTC